Described below is a single T cell receptor beta chain sequence and its context. The target antigen is unknown. Only CD45RO-negative cells positively selected for CCR7 counted as naive CD8 cells, so terminally differentiated effector memory CD45RA+ cells were excluded. These data belong to a study of shared clonotypes between healthy human individuals. Points from the study as a whole: Approximately 4.9% of naive CD4 clonotypes were shared across several donors.

Germline V gives CDR1 LNHDA, CDR2 SQIVND (reference sequence). The CDR3 totals 14 residues. V lost 5 bases, J lost 0 bases, and 11 bases lay in between. This table comes from immunoSEQ multiplex PCR, and its TCRdb copy is limited to in-frame clones, with some not included. The sample shows a few million clones, around 93% of them seen only once. The source material was naive CD8+ T cells from PBMCs. The source of this sequence is a man between 18 and 29 years old in good health. Some clones in this sample may be carry-over from other donors' samples. The J gene is TRBJ2-7, the V gene TRBV19; D unclear. CDR3 in amino acids: CASSPSESSYEQYF. The CDR3 DNA sequence: TGTGCCAGTAGTCCCTCTGAAAGCTCCTACGAGCAGTACTTC.